The 2 T cell receptor beta chains below come from one sample, sequenced in a study of shared clonotypes between healthy human individuals. As defined, naive CD8 cells were CD45RO-negative and positively selected for CCR7, with terminally differentiated effector memory CD45RA+ cells excluded. Clones were read by immunoSEQ multiplex PCR, and TCRdb kept only the in-frame ones, dropping some. Counted here are 750,000 to 1,000,000 clones, 92% occurring once; the ten biggest clones make up approximately 25%. Material: naive CD8+ T cells sorted from blood. The origin of the receptors is a man aged 30 to 45 in good health.

The V and J genes are TRBV6-5 and TRBJ1-2; TRBD1 is a possible D gene (5 bases). V was shortened by 2 bases and J by 6 bases, with 10 bases between the two germline ends. Germline V gene data show CDR1 as MNHEY and CDR2 as SVGAGI. There are 13 residues in the CDR3. CDR3 sequence reads: CASSYTGTNGYTF. DNA for the CDR3: TGTGCCAGCAGTTACACCGGGACGAATGGCTACACCTTC.

The genes are TRBV29-1 and TRBJ1-2; the D is unclear. The V gene lost 2 bases and the J gene lost 4 bases, with 8 bases spanning the gap. The germline V gene has CDR1 SQVTM and CDR2 ANQGSEA. The CDR3 runs 12 residues. CDR3 sequence reads: CSVERGSYGYTF. Written as DNA, the CDR3 is TGCAGCGTTGAACGTGGGTCCTATGGCTACACCTTC.